This T cell receptor (beta chain) derives from a study of T-cell memory formation after mild COVID-19. About the study: TCR clusters were mostly confined to one donor each.

Turning to this clonotype: Its antigen remains unidentified.

The TCR alpha and TCR beta cDNA libraries, bearing sample barcodes and UMIs, were generated by 5'RACE using constant-segment primers. One entry per CDR3 protein, called by TCRdb with MiXCR from the 5' RACE reads. The sample carries under 250,000 distinct CDR3 sequences, less than 20% recorded once. Study findings and constraints: Specificity for SARS-CoV-2 was not confirmed among the second-wave clones peaking on day 37. Day 15 to 85 contracting clones showed balanced CD4/CD8; later expanders leaned CD4+.

CDR1 is SGHTA and CDR2 is FQGNSA in the germline V gene. With V trimmed by 0 bases and J by 4 bases, 9 bases remained unmatched. The CDR3 sequence is 18 residues long. Sequenced input: PBMCs or a T cell subset sorted from them (not recorded which). The chain joins TRBV7-2 to TRBJ2-7, with 13 bases fitting TRBD2. This clonotype was obtained from an adult woman who had mild COVID-19 (a few samples of this study predate the infection). Cell type and time point are not known. The chain's CDR3 is CASSLAPGLAGVEYEQYF. Here the CDR3 DNA reads TGTGCCAGCAGCTTAGCGCCCGGACTAGCGGGAGTGGAGTACGAGCAGTACTTC.